Given below is one T cell receptor (beta chain) in context. Its antigen remains unidentified. The conserved final phenylalanine or tryptophan is absent from the CDR3, which likely points to a read error. The sample comes from a study of tumor-infiltrating lymphocytes in primary liver carcinoma. Study findings and constraints: The study found tumor-adjacent and tumor-blood pairs overlapped less than tumor region pairs.

Constant-region priming of roughly 0.45 ug total RNA yielded TCR beta cDNA. Sequencing libraries for TCR beta derived from three nested multiplex PCR rounds that used slightly modified ARM-PCR. It was with TRBV1-TRBV30 forward primers and a C-beta reverse primer that the first two PCR rounds were run, at 10 cycles each. TCRdb used MiXCR to reprocess the multiplex PCR reads, holding one entry per CDR3 protein. Of 40,000 to 60,000 distinct CDR3 sequences in the sample, about 68% are singletons; the top ten hold approximately 30%. The CDR3 has 18 amino acids. Germline assignment: CDR1 SGHAT and CDR2 FQNNGV. Trimming shortened V by 5 bases and J by 0 bases, and 19 bases separated the two germline ends. Unsorted bulk tissue, about 19-32 mg of it, served as the source for co-extraction of RNA and DNA. Every one of the tumor samples had a viable tumor cell content above 80%.

Sequencing used liver tumor tissue from sampling region 3. Subset described: tumor region T3, left-lateral pole. This TCR was recovered from a man aged 40-50 years with primary liver carcinoma and hepatitis B virus infection. The chain is built from TRBV11-2 and TRBJ2-2; D ambiguous. The CDR3 region has the DNA TGTGCCAGCAGCGACTCGTGGGCAAGGGATACGAACACCGGGGAGCTGTTTATT. This gives the protein CASSDSWARDTNTGELFI.